Detailed here is one TCR beta chain. Its recognized antigen is unknown. No quality values exist for individual bases; no much larger clone is one base distant. Healthy HIV-negative adults with no recently reported acute infections or vaccinations were included as donors. All donors were Caucasian adults living in Nashville, Tennessee, USA. Magnetic negative selection was used to enrich CD4+ T cells, after which naive cells were positively selected on CD45RA and the negative fraction became the memory subset. After blood collection by leukapheresis, PBMCs were isolated using Ficoll-Histopaque density gradient centrifugation and then cryopreserved in the vapor phase of liquid nitrogen. Purity and quantity of every magnetically sorted T cell population were checked by analytical flow cytometry. Each sorted fraction had its genomic DNA isolated and then quantified by UV absorbance on a Nanodrop 2000c.

Using the deep immunoSEQ assay, multiplex PCR amplified TCR CDR3 regions from genomic DNA. Extracted genomic DNA from each cell subset was spread evenly across all wells of several immunoSEQ 96-well plates, with each plate serving as a replicate. For sorted subsets, roughly 200 ng genomic DNA, equal to some 28,000 T cell genomes, was loaded into each replicate PCR. Purified libraries were measured with a Qubit 3.0 fluorometer, size-checked on a Bioanalyzer 2100, and measured again with the KAPA Library Quantification kit. Each immunoSEQ 96-well plate was sequenced on its own single-read 150-cycle Illumina NextSeq 550 flow cell. The study's own analysis went as follows. Because only junctional sequences without quality scores were contained in the immunoSEQ output, filtering matching that applied to full-length reads could not be performed. To assign V/J genes and CDR3, sequences were annotated against IMGT germline references using PyIR, a Python wrapper for IgBLAST v1.9. Reads were removed for weak V/J assignments (E-value above 1e-6), missing CDR3, stop codons, out-of-frame junctions, or ambiguous translated residues. V3J clonotypes were defined by identical inferred V gene, J gene, and CDR3 amino acid sequence. Percentage overlap between repertoires was calculated by dividing the number of shared unique clonotypes by the size of the smaller repertoire. RTK rarefaction, the Chao1 estimator, and Recon v2.1 estimates of unobserved clonotypes were used to assess repertoire richness. Generation probabilities were computed with OLGA for all TCRbeta clonotypes obtained by the gDNA method from several donors. The table comes from immuneACCESS by way of TCRdb, which keeps in-frame sequences with V and J called. Part of the clones is missing from these tables; in studies checked, under half for an unresolved V gene and the rest for unknown reasons. V and J calls and clone size are as listed in that table; D and trimming were resolved from the DNA. The sample includes approximately 2.4 million clones, with approximately 95% observed a single time. Around 0.13% of the sample is taken by the ten largest.

Spanning cysteine to phenylalanine, the CDR3 consists of 14 amino acids. Only CDR3 DNA remains: 42 bases, in frame from the first base. V has 7 bases trimmed and J has 5 bases trimmed; junction bases matching no gene number 7. The germline V gene specifies SGHRS as CDR1 and YFSETQ as CDR2. The data originate from a study of shared clonotypes between healthy human individuals (TCRdb year 2020). Regarding the complete study: The cohort comprised a couple of women and a few men aged 18 to 49 years. To increase sequencing depth and limit assay-specific biases, TCR repertoire library preparation and sequencing were carried out by different laboratories using diverse techniques. To estimate repertoire size and how much clonotypes are shared between individuals, the study performed deep sequencing of blood TCR repertoires from about five healthy adults. Per donor, leukapheresis produced somewhere between about 0.85 and 8.9 billion PBMCs. For each donor, CD4 naive and CD4 memory were each given three plates, CD8 naive was given two plates, and CD8 memory was given one plate. Results the study describes overall, beyond this receptor: Estimated clonotype richness was generally larger for naive than for memory subsets. Rarefaction of sorted-subset datasets indicated incomplete sequencing despite the large sequencing depth. When several donors were compared, the shared fraction of clonotypes was around 5.1% for naive CD4, 3% to 4% for naive CD8, more than 2% for memory CD4, and 0.3% to 0.5% for memory CD8. Because the study included only a small number of donors, the genetic and exposure-history diversity represented was limited. Pairwise subsampling indicated that sequencing depth was expected to affect the degree of clonotype sharing among donors. Only blood was sampled, and tissue TCR repertoires likely differ from those in blood. Compared with non-shared clonotypes, the clonotypes found in all four sorted-subset donors had higher generation probabilities.

This clonotype was sampled from a man aged 18-30 years in good health. Sequenced material: naive CD4+ T cells sorted from blood. The cell subset or site label on this specimen signifies: CD45RA+ positively selected. This sequence uses TRBV5-1 and TRBJ2-1; TRBD1 matches 9 bases in the middle. The nucleotide sequence is TGCGCCAGCTCCGGGACAGGGTCGAACAATGAGCAGTTCTTC. Its protein product is CASSGTGSNNEQFF.